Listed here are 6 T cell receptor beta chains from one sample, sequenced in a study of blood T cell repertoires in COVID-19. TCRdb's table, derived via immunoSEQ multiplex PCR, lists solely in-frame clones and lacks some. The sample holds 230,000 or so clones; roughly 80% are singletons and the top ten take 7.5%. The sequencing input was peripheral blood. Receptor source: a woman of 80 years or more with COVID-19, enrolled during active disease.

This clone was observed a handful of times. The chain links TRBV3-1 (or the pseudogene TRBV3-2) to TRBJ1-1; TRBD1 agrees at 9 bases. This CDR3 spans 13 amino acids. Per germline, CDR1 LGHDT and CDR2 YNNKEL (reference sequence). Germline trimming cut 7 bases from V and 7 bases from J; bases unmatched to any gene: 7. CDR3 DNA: TGTGCCAGCACCGGACAGGGGAGGGGTGAAGCTTTCTTT. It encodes CASTGQGRGEAFF.

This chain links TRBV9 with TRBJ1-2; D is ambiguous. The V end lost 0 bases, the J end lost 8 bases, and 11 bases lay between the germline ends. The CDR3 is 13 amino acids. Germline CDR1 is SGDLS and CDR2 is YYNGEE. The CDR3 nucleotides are TGTGCCAGCAGCGTAGGCCAAACTAAAGGCTACACCTTC. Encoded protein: CASSVGQTKGYTF.

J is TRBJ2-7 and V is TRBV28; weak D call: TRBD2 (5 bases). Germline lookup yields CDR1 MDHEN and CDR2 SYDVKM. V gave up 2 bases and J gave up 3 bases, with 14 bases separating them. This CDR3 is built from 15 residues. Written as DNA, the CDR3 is TGTGCCAGCAGTTTAGATAGCGCTGGTTACTACGAGCAGTACTTC. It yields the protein CASSLDSAGYYEQYF.

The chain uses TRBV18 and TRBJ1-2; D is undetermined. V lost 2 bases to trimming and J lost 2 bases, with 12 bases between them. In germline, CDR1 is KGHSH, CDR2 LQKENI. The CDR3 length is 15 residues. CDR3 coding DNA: TGTGCCAGCTCACCAAGCCCGTCCCCGAACTATGGCTACACCTTC. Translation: CASSPSPSPNYGYTF.

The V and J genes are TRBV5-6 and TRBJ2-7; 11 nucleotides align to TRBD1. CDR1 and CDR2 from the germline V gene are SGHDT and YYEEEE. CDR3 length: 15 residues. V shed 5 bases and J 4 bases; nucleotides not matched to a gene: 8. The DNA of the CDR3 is TGTGCCAGCAGTTTTGTAGGACAGGGGGCGTACGAGCAGTACTTC. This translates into CASSFVGQGAYEQYF.

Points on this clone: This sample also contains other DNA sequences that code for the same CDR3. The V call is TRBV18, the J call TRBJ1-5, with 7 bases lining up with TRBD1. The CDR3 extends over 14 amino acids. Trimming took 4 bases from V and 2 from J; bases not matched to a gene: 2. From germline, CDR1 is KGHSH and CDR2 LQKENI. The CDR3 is CASSQGAGNQPQHF. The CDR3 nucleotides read TGTGCCAGCTCACAGGGGGCCGGCAATCAGCCCCAGCATTTT.